The clone carrying this T cell receptor beta chain was found once. Its matching antigen is unknown. A read error may account for a junction end that differs from germline. The sample comes from a study of T cell responses to AZD1222 COVID-19 vaccine. General observations from the study: Females made up more of the donors, who were largely white British, and clonal diversity may have come out too low.

CDR3 size: 11 residues. Germline loops: CDR1 ENHRY, CDR2 SYGVKD. Repertoires were generated with immunoSEQ multiplex PCR, while TCRdb's copy carries only in-frame clones and drops some. The sample shows about 180,000 clones, 85% to 90% of them seen only once. The V and J genes are TRBV10-3 and TRBJ2-5; D uncertain. Sequenced material: peripheral blood, taken 28 days after the second dose of the MenACWY control vaccine. This TCR came from an adult who received the MenACWY meningococcal vaccine as a control. Here the CDR3 reads CATSLEETQYF. CDR3 bases: TGTGCCACCAGTTTAGAGGAGACCCAGTACTTC.